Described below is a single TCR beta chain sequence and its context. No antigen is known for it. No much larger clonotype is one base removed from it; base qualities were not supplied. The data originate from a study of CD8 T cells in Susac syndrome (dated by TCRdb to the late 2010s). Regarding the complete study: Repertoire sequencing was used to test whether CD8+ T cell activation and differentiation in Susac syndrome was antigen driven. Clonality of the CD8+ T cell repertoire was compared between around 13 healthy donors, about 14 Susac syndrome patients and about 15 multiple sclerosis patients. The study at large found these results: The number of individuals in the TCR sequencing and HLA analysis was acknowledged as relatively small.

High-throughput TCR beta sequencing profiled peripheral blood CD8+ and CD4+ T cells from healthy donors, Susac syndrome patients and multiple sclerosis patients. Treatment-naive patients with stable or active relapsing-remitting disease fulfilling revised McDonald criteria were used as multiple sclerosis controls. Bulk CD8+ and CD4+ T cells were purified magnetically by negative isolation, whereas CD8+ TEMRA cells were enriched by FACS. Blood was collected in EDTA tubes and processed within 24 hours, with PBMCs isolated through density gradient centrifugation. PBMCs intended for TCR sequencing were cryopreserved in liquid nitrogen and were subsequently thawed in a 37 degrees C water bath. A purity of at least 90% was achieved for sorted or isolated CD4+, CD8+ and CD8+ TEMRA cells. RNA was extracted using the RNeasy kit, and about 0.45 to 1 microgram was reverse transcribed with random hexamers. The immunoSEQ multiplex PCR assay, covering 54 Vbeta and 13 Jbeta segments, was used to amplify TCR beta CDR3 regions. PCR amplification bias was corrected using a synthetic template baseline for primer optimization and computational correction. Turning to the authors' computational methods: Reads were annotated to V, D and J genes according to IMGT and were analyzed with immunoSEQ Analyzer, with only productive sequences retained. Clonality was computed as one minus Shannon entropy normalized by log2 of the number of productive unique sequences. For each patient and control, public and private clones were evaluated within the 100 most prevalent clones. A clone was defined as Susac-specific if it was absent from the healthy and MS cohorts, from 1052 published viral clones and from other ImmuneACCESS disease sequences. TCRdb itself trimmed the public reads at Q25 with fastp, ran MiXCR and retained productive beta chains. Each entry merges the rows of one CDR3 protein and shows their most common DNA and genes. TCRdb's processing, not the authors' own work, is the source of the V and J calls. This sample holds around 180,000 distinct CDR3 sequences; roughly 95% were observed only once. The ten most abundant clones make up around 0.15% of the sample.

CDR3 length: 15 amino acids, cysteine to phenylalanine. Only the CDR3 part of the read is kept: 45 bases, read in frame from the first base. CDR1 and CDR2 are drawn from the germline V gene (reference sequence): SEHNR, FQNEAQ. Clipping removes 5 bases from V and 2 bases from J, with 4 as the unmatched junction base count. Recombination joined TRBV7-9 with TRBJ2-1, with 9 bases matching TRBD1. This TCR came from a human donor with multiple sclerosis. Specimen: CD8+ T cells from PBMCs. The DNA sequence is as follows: TGTGCCAGCAGCCCGCGACAGGGGGCCTACAATGAGCAGTTCTTC. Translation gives CASSPRQGAYNEQFF.